The TCR beta chain described here comes from a study of cytomegalovirus exposure and HLA in healthy donors. The V end was cut by 6 bases, the J end by 0 bases, with 12 bases between. This CDR3 region has 15 residues. In germline, CDR1 is SGDLS, CDR2 YYNGEE. Researchers ran the PCR with 60 Vbeta and 13 Jbeta primers. Generated by immunoSEQ multiplex PCR, the TCRdb table keeps only in-frame clones and is missing some. This specimen shows about 110,000 clones; the ten leading clones hold more than 0.5%. The chain recombines TRBV9 with TRBJ2-2; D might be TRBD1 (6 bases). Sequenced material: PBMCs. This receptor was taken from a man aged 45-65 years in good health and CMV-seronegative. Here the CDR3 DNA reads TGTGCCAGCACTCCACAGGGAGCGAACACCGGGGAGCTGTTTTTT. This gives the protein CASTPQGANTGELFF.